The 27 T cell receptor beta chains given below trace back to one sample, sequenced in a study of blood T cell repertoires in COVID-19. Generated by immunoSEQ multiplex PCR, the TCRdb table keeps only in-frame clones and is missing some. The profile shows tens of thousands of clones, 70% to 90% of them singletons. The source material was peripheral blood. The receptor source for this set is a human donor in a cohort sampled during active COVID-19. The donor label of this sample is uncertain.

This CDR3 is CASRHIRGDLSGELFF. The CDR3 DNA reads as TGTGCCAGCAGGCACATCAGGGGGGATCTGTCCGGGGAGCTGTTTTTT. The chain links TRBV6-7 to TRBJ2-2, with TRBD1 as a possible D gene (7 bases). Being an ORF, TRBV6-7 has a function that is uncertain. Trimming shortened V by 6 bases and J by 6 bases, and 20 bases separated the two germline ends. CDR3 size: 16 residues.

The chain combines TRBV2 with TRBJ1-5; D possibly corresponds to TRBD1 (6 bases). V lost 5 bases and J 4 bases, leaving 9 bases between the germline ends. Germline CDR1 is SNHLY and CDR2 is FYNNEI. The CDR3 sequence is 13 residues long. The CDR3: CASSFQGNQPQHF. The CDR3 DNA is TGTGCCAGCAGTTTTCAGGGGAATCAGCCCCAGCATTTT. Drawing the rest from reference TRBV2 and TRBJ1-5, the complete variable domain is EPEVTQTPSHQVTQMGQEVILRCVPISNHLYFYWYRQILGQKVEFLVSFYNNEISEKSEIFDDQFSVERPDGSNFTLKIRSTKLEDSAMYFCASSFQGNQPQHFGDGTRLSIL.

The chain combines TRBV7-9 with TRBJ2-2; 10 nucleotides agree with TRBD2. Trimming removed 0 bases from V and 8 bases from J; junction bases left unmatched: 9. The CDR3 contains 17 residues. Germline-derived CDR1 and CDR2 are SEHNR and FQNEAQ (reference sequence). The CDR3 nucleotides read TGTGCCAGCAGCTTAGCGTGGAGGCTAGCGGGAGAGGGGGAGCTGTTTTTT. Protein sequence: CASSLAWRLAGEGELFF. Together with reference TRBV7-9 and TRBJ2-2, the CDR3 gives the full variable domain: DTGVSQNPRHKITKRGQNVTFRCDPISEHNRLYWYRQTLGQGPEFLTYFQNEAQLEKSRLLSDRFSAERPKGSFSTLEIQRTEQGDSAMYLCASSLAWRLAGEGELFFGEGSRLTVL.

The chain carries TRBV18 and TRBJ2-5, with D perhaps TRBD1 (5 bases). Germline V gene lookup returns CDR1 KGHSH and CDR2 LQKENI. V shed 1 base and J shed 5 bases, with 11 bases lying between them. This CDR3 is 14 amino acids long. The CDR3 DNA reads TGTGCCAGCTCACCACAGGGGTCCAGGGAGACCCAGTACTTC. Translating it yields CASSPQGSRETQYF. Combining the CDR3 with reference TRBV18 and TRBJ2-5 gives the whole variable domain NAGVMQNPRHLVRRRGQEARLRCSPMKGHSHVYWYRQLPEEGLKFMVYLQKENIIDESGMPKERFSAEFPKEGPSILRIQQVVRGDSAAYFCASSPQGSRETQYFGPGTRLLVL.

The genes are TRBV5-1 and TRBJ1-1, with TRBD1 matching 7 bases. There are 14 residues in the CDR3. V was pared by 3 bases and J by 3 bases, with 5 bases of the junction left unmatched. Per the germline V gene, CDR1 is SGHRS and CDR2 is YFSETQ. The CDR3 DNA reads TGCGCCAGCAGCTACCGCACAGGGGACACTGAAGCTTTCTTT. Its translation is CASSYRTGDTEAFF. The full variable domain, rest sourced from reference TRBV5-1 and TRBJ1-1, is KAGVTQTPRYLIKTRGQQVTLSCSPISGHRSVSWYQQTPGQGLQFLFEYFSETQRNKGNFPGRFSGRQFSNSRSEMNVSTLELGDSALYLCASSYRTGDTEAFFGQGTRLTVV.

The chain links TRBV5-1 to TRBJ2-7; D possibly corresponds to TRBD2 (5 bases). This CDR3 has 16 residues. CDR1 SGHRS and CDR2 YFSETQ come from the germline V gene. V was pared by 0 bases and J by 0 bases, with 13 bases between. As DNA, the CDR3 is TGCGCCAGCAGCTTGGAGGCGGGTTCCTTCTCCTACGAGCAGTACTTC. It codes for CASSLEAGSFSYEQYF.

This chain uses TRBV23-1 with TRBJ2-5; D possibly corresponds to TRBD1 (5 bases). TRBV23-1 is an open reading frame, and its role is uncertain. V lost 0 bases to trimming and J lost 0 bases, with 14 bases between them. The CDR3 has 17 residues. CDR3 protein: CASSQSPRQTYQETQYF. The CDR3 DNA is TGCGCCAGCAGTCAATCCCCGAGACAGACGTACCAAGAGACCCAGTACTTC.

The gene calls are TRBV5-5 and TRBJ1-3; D gene ambiguous. The germline V gene encodes CDR1 SGHKS and CDR2 YYEKEE (reference sequence). V was trimmed by 4 bases and J by 5 bases, leaving 13 bases between them. This CDR3 spans 14 amino acids. CDR3 bases: TGTGCCAGCAGCCTCGAGGAGGGTCGAAACACCATATATTTT. Its translation is CASSLEEGRNTIYF.

This chain's CDR3 is CASSSAGGINEQFF. CDR3 sequence (DNA): TGTGCCAGCAGTTCAGCGGGAGGGATCAATGAGCAGTTCTTC. The chain is built from TRBV6-5 and TRBJ2-1, with 10 bases lining up with TRBD2. V shed 4 bases and J 6 bases; nucleotides not matched to a gene: 3. CDR3 size: 14 residues. Per the germline V gene, CDR1 is MNHEY and CDR2 is SVGAGI.

The chain recombines TRBV5-1 with TRBJ2-7; 10 bases map to TRBD1. Germline lookup yields CDR1 SGHRS and CDR2 YFSETQ. V lost 6 bases, J lost 5 bases, and 5 bases stayed unmatched. CDR3 length: 13 residues. CDR3 protein: CASTDRGRDEQYF. The CDR3 DNA reads TGCGCCAGCACCGACAGGGGGCGCGACGAGCAGTACTTC.

V and J are TRBV21-1 and TRBJ2-7; TRBD1 was called by the table and not checked on the DNA. TRBV21-1 is a listed pseudogene. This CDR3 has 15 amino acids. In DNA form, the CDR3 reads TGTGCCAGCAGCAATGGGGCAGGTCCTTCTTGGGAGCAGTACTTC. It specifies CASSNGAGPSWEQYF.

This chain connects TRBV5-1 to TRBJ2-3, with TRBD2 matching over 7 bases. The CDR3 consists of 16 residues. The ends lost 1 base at V and 2 bases at J; junction bases unmatched: 7. CDR1 SGHRS and CDR2 YFSETQ come from the germline V gene. CDR3 sequence (DNA): TGCGCCAGCAGCTTGAGACTAGCAGAAGACACAGATACGCAGTATTTT. The encoded protein is CASSLRLAEDTDTQYF.

J is TRBJ2-3 and V is TRBV12-5; D gene ambiguous. Trimming shortened V by 4 bases and J by 2 bases, and 4 bases separated the two germline ends. This CDR3 has 12 residues. Germline V gene data show CDR1 as LGHNT and CDR2 as FRNRAP. The CDR3 sequence is CASGSSTDTQYF. The CDR3 bases are TGTGCTAGTGGTTCCTCCACAGATACGCAGTATTTT.

The CDR3: CASSEGDVRYEQYF. In DNA form, the CDR3 reads TGTGCCAGCAGCGAGGGGGACGTGCGCTACGAGCAGTACTTC. The chain employs TRBV6-5 and TRBJ2-7, with D perhaps matching TRBD1 (6 bases). V was trimmed by 6 bases and J by 3 bases, leaving 15 bases between them. Looked up from germline, CDR1 is MNHEY and CDR2 is SVGAGI. This CDR3 spans 14 amino acids.

This chain uses TRBV5-8 with TRBJ2-7; 9 positions match TRBD1. The J segment lost 5 bases and the V segment lost 4 bases, leaving 10 bases of the junction unmatched. CDR1 is SGHTS and CDR2 is YDEGEE in the germline V gene. The CDR3 is 15 amino acids. The CDR3: CASSTRTGVGDEQYF. CDR3 coding DNA: TGTGCCAGCAGCACAAGGACAGGGGTAGGGGACGAGCAGTACTTC.

The genes are TRBV4-1 and TRBJ1-3; D call uncertain. The CDR3 spans 14 residues. The germline CDR1 and CDR2 sequences are MGHRA and YSYEKL. The germline V and J ends were trimmed by 1 base and 4 bases, with 8 bases remaining between them. The CDR3 here is CASSQGERGNTIYF. In DNA form, the CDR3 reads TGCGCCAGCAGCCAAGGGGAGAGGGGAAACACCATATATTTT.

The CDR3 DNA reads TGTGCCAGCAGCGTAGCTGGGGGACAGTCCTACAATGAGCAGTTCTTC. It is translated as CASSVAGGQSYNEQFF. The chain joins TRBV9 to TRBJ2-1, with TRBD1 matching 7 bases. V trimming: 0 bases; J trimming: 1 base; junction bases outside the gene matches: 4. CDR3 length: 16 amino acids. Germline loops: CDR1 SGDLS, CDR2 YYNGEE.

This clone has just one count. The rearrangement joins TRBV15 to TRBJ2-3; possibly TRBD2 for D (6 bases). Looked up from germline, CDR1 is LNHNV and CDR2 is YYDKDF (reference sequence). V lost 1 base and J lost 0, with 11 bases in between. CDR3 length: 16 amino acids. CDR3 sequence reads: CATSRGTTPSTDTQYF. The CDR3 DNA is TGTGCCACCAGCAGAGGGACTACCCCTAGCACAGATACGCAGTATTTT.

The chain recombines TRBV5-1 with TRBJ2-1; D possibly corresponds to TRBD2 (6 bases). The CDR3 extends over 14 amino acids. The V end was cut by 1 base, the J end by 8 bases, with 13 bases between. Looked up from germline, CDR1 is SGHRS and CDR2 is YFSETQ. CDR3 amino acids: CASSLLGSGYEQFF. Here the CDR3 DNA reads TGCGCCAGCAGCTTGCTCGGGAGTGGCTATGAGCAGTTCTTC.

This clone was found a few times. The chain links TRBV10-2 to TRBJ2-7; the D gene is possibly TRBD1 (6 bases). The V gene's germline CDR1 is WSHSY and CDR2 SAAADI. V shed 3 bases and J shed 3 bases, with 12 bases lying between them. The CDR3 has 14 amino acids. The CDR3, as DNA: TGCGCCAGCAGTGATCCCGTACAGGGCTACGAGCAGTACTTC. The encoded protein is CASSDPVQGYEQYF.

The chain joins TRBV7-9 to TRBJ2-3; 7 bases are a match to TRBD2. Trimming took 2 bases from V and 7 from J; bases not matched to a gene: 12. The CDR3 contains 16 residues. From germline, CDR1 is SEHNR and CDR2 FQNEAQ (reference sequence). In nucleotides, the CDR3 is TGTGCCAGCAGCTTATCTGTGGGAGGGCAGGTATATACGCAGTATTTT. Its translation is CASSLSVGGQVYTQYF.

The count of this clone is one. The chain employs TRBV10-3 and TRBJ2-7; 9 bases are a match to TRBD2. The V gene's germline CDR1 is ENHRY and CDR2 SYGVKD. The trim removed 6 bases at V and 3 bases at J, leaving 3 bases unmatched. This CDR3 spans 13 amino acids. CDR3 in DNA: TGTGCCATCAGCAGACTAGCGGACTACGAGCAGTACTTC. Encoded protein: CAISRLADYEQYF.

This clone was seen once. CDR3 loop: CASSLSSYNEQFF. CDR3 nucleotide sequence: TGTGCCAGCAGCTTATCGTCGTACAATGAGCAGTTCTTC. This chain joins TRBV7-2 and TRBJ2-1; no clear D. V lost 2 bases and J 4 bases, leaving 6 bases between the germline ends. From germline, CDR1 is SGHTA and CDR2 FQGNSA. This CDR3 has 13 residues.

The gene calls are TRBV5-1 and TRBJ2-5; tentatively, D is TRBD2 (6 bases). The V gene's germline CDR1 is SGHRS and CDR2 YFSETQ. The CDR3 loop spans 12 amino acids. Trimming pared 7 bases from V and 3 bases from J, leaving 10 bases between. CDR3 nucleotides: TGCGCCAGCTCCGCGGGGAAAGAGACCCAGTACTTC. Protein product: CASSAGKETQYF.

CDR3 in DNA: TGTGCCTGGAGTGGGGCCGATCACTACAATGAGCAGTTCTTC. The encoded protein is CAWSGADHYNEQFF. The rearrangement joins TRBV30 to TRBJ2-1; unclear D gene. From germline, CDR1 is GTSNPN and CDR2 SVGIG (reference sequence). The CDR3 length is 14 residues. Trimming pared 1 base from V and 3 bases from J, leaving 10 bases between.

The chain carries TRBV5-8 and TRBJ2-2; no clear D. Germline CDR1 is SGHTS and CDR2 is YDEGEE. The CDR3 sequence is 15 residues long. Trimming removed 4 bases from V and 2 bases from J, with 12 bases in between. This CDR3 reads CASSVGTANTGELFF. The CDR3 DNA reads TGTGCCAGCAGCGTAGGTACAGCAAACACCGGGGAGCTGTTTTTT.

CDR3 in DNA: TGTGCCAGCTCACCATCGCGGGGACTAGCGGGAGGCGGGTTACATCGAGATACGCAGTATTTT. Residues: CASSPSRGLAGGGLHRDTQYF. The genes are TRBV18 and TRBJ2-3; 15 bases fit TRBD2. CDR1 and CDR2 from the germline V gene are KGHSH and LQKENI. With 2 bases clipped from V and 5 bases from J, the junction kept 17 bases outside the gene matches. The CDR3 extends over 21 amino acids. Full variable domain (outside the CDR3, taken from reference TRBV18 and TRBJ2-3): NAGVMQNPRHLVRRRGQEARLRCSPMKGHSHVYWYRQLPEEGLKFMVYLQKENIIDESGMPKERFSAEFPKEGPSILRIQQVVRGDSAAYFCASSPSRGLAGGGLHRDTQYFGPGTRLTVL.